The entry below describes one T cell receptor beta chain. In this sample, this clonotype turned up many times. The target of this receptor is not known. Nothing much larger sits one base from this clone, and base qualities are not available. Every donor in the study was a healthy Caucasian. The twin cohort comprised three pairs of female monozygotic twins, all aged roughly 18 to 29 years. The RNA used for TCR libraries was isolated from peripheral blood mononuclear cells. Receptors were amplified or captured by 5' RACE. This sample was sequenced with an Illumina HiSeq 2000. A universal primer binding site was added through template switching, and the final cDNA carried a unique molecular identifier so that TCR cDNA molecules could be counted accurately. Specific primers in the conserved constant-segment region were used to synthesize first-strand cDNA for the TCR alpha and beta chains. To control for contamination, each cDNA library was double barcoded with a SMART-Mk sample barcode plus Illumina barcodes. TruSeq adapter sequences and Illumina sample barcodes were added in two successive PCR steps. Sequencing of the TCR alpha and beta cDNA libraries was done on the Illumina HiSeq platform using custom primers. Regarding the original processing steps: Unique molecular identifiers were extracted from raw reads with MiGEC, and CDR3 positions were determined with MiXCR. For each individual, recombination models were inferred using an EM algorithm with the repgenHMM and IGoR tools. The tcR package in R was used for shared clonotype analysis, with sharing normalized by the product of cloneset sizes. To study raw recombination free of thymic and clonal selection effects, out-of-frame nonproductive sequences were analyzed. In-frame beta chains were kept once TCRdb had trimmed the public reads at Q25 with fastp and called clones with MiXCR. For every CDR3 protein sequence, its rows merge into one entry that carries the most common genes and DNA. These V and J calls are TCRdb output, not the study's own analysis. Counted in this sample were under 800,000 distinct CDR3 sequences; about 20% of them appeared once. Together, the top ten hold over 4% of the sample.

The data derive from a study of identical twins (dated by TCRdb to about 2016). The study in broad terms: The study deep-sequenced TCR alpha and beta repertoires from monozygotic twins, unrelated adults of various ages and cord blood to test whether fetal clonotypes persist. To rule out contamination, the twin experiments were replicated at different times with different library preparation protocols.

Here is what the overall study found, with its caveats: Abundant cord blood beta clonotypes carried fewer insertions; young adult naive repertoires showed a weaker similar trend, while memory repertoires showed none. Conclusions relied on cross-sectional statistical analysis, since the same donors could not be followed over many years. Out-of-frame TCR alpha sharing in monozygotic twins was systematically underestimated by recombination models, whereas sharing between unrelated individuals was in agreement with the recombination models. Out-of-frame TCR alpha sequences shared between twins showed an excess of low generation-probability sequences compared with coincidental sharing between unrelated individuals. The excess sharing between twins in beta out-of-frame sequences was weaker because fewer shared sequences reduced the signal-to-noise ratio. Invariant T cells such as MAIT and iNKT could partly confound zero-insertion analyses, although diverse VJ usage argued against such confounding for most clonotypes.

The germline V gene provides CDR1 SGHRS and CDR2 YFSETQ. The junction carries 7 bases between V and J, which are trimmed by 0 bases and 9 bases respectively. The CDR3 holds 12 amino acids from the cysteine to the phenylalanine. The DNA shown is the 36-base CDR3, in frame from base 1. The same data also went into a second study, on T cells expressing NK-cell markers. The second study reports: TCR beta-chain repertoires were profiled in sorted CD3+CD56+NKG2C+, CD3+CD56+NKG2C- and CD3+CD56-NKG2C+ T-cell subsets from fewer than 10 donors. Among the eight sequenced donors, seven were HCMV-seropositive and one was HCMV-seronegative. To restrict sorting to alphabetaTCR-expressing T cells, an anti-gammadeltaTCR antibody was added in several experiments. In 5 to 7 donors, the dominant CD3+CD56+NKG2C+ clonotypes ranked among the top 10 CD8+ clonotypes, making up roughly 1.0-8% of CD8+ T cells. Those dominant clonotypes were again the most abundant among CD3+CD56-NKG2C+ cells in four donors, at about 28.3-65%. Whether the expanded NKG2C-expressing T cell clones were specific for HCMV antigens remained unclear. The study sequenced eight donors, all healthy volunteers chosen at random: three men and five women. A commercial ELISA kit detecting HCMV-specific IgG in serum was used to determine HCMV serostatus. For five to seven donors, bulk peripheral blood T-cell repertoires were also sequenced from unsorted PBMC. Reads were demultiplexed and grouped by UMI with MIGEC, and clonotypes were assembled and quantified with MiTCR. To exclude erroneous sequences, any TCR cDNA sequence not supported by at least two reads was discarded. The tcR package was used for downstream repertoire analysis, with clonotypes matched between fractions based on CDR3 nucleotide sequence plus V segment. VDJmatch was used to annotate antigen specificity against VDJdb, with one amino acid substitution in CDR3 allowed.

What was sequenced was PBMCs. This chain is built from TRBV5-1 and TRBJ2-1; TRBD2 is a possible D gene, resting on 5 matching bases. The sequence derives from a woman under 30 in good health. The CDR3 region has the sequence CASSLGEGEQFF. In nucleotide form, the sequence is TGCGCCAGCAGCTTGGGAGAGGGTGAGCAGTTCTTC.